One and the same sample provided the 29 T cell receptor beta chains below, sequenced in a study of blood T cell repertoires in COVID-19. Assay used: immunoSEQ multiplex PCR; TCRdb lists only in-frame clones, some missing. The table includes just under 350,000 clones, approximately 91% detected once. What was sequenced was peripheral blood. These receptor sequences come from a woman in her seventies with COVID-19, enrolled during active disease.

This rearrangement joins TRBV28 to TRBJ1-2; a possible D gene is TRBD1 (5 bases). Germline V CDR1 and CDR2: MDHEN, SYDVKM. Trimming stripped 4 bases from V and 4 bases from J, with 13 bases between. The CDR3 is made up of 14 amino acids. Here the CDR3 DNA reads TGTGCCAGCAGTTCCAGGGCTTCCCTCTATGGCTACACCTTC. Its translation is CASSSRASLYGYTF.

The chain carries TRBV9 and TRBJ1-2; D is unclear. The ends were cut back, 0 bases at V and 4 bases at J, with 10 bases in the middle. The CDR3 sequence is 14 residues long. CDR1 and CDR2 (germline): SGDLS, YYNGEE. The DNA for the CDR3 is TGTGCCAGCAGCGTAGCCTGGGAGGCCTATGGCTACACCTTC. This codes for CASSVAWEAYGYTF.

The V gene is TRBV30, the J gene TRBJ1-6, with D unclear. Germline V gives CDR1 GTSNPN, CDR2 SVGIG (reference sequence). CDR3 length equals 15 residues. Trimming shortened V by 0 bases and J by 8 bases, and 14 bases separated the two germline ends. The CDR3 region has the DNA TGTGCCTGGAGTGTACTTAGCGTCTTAGATTCACCCCTCCACTTT. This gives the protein CAWSVLSVLDSPLHF.

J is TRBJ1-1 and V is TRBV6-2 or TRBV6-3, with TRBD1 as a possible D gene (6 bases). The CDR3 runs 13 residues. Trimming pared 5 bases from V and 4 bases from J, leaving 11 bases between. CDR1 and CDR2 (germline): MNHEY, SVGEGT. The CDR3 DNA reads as TGTGCCAGCAGTAATCCAGGGGTCACTGAAGCTTTCTTT. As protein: CASSNPGVTEAFF.

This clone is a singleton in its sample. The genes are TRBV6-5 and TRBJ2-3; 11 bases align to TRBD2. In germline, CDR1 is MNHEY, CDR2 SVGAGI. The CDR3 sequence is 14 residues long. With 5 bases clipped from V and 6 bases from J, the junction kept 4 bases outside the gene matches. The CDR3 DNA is TGTGCCAGCAGTCTCCGGACTAGCGGGGATACGCAGTATTTT. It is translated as CASSLRTSGDTQYF.

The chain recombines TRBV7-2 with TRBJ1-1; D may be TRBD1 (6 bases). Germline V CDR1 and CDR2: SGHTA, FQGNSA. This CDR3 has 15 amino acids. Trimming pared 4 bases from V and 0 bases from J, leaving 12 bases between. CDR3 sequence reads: CASSSTGRMNTEAFF. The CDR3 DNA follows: TGTGCCAGCAGCTCAACAGGGCGCATGAACACTGAAGCTTTCTTT.

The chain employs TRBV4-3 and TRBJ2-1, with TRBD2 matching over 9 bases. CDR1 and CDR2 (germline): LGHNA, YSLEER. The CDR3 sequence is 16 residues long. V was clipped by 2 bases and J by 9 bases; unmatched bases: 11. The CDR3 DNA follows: TGCGCCAGCAGCCAAAATTGGGCTAGCGGGGAAGCTGAGCAGTTCTTC. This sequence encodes CASSQNWASGEAEQFF.

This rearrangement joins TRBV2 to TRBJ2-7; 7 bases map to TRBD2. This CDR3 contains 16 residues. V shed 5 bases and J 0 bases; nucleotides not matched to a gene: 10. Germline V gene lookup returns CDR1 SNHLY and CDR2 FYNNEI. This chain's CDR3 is CASSTYLGTTSYEQYF. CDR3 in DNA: TGTGCCAGCAGTACCTATTTGGGGACTACCTCCTACGAGCAGTACTTC.

DNA of the CDR3: TGTGCCACCAGTGATTTGCTCAGGGGGGGCACAGATACGCAGTATTTT. It specifies CATSDLLRGGTDTQYF. The V gene is TRBV24-1, the J gene TRBJ2-3; D perhaps matches TRBD1 (7 bases). V lost 0 bases and J 1 base, leaving 10 bases between the germline ends. This CDR3 is built from 16 residues. Germline CDR1 KGHDR, CDR2 SFDVKD.

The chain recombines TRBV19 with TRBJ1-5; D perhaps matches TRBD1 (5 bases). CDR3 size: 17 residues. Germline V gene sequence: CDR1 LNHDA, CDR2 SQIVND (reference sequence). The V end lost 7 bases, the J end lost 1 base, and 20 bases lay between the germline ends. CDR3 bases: TGTGCCAGTAACCCGGGCCGCGGGGCTTGGAGCAATCAGCCCCAGCATTTT. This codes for CASNPGRGAWSNQPQHF.

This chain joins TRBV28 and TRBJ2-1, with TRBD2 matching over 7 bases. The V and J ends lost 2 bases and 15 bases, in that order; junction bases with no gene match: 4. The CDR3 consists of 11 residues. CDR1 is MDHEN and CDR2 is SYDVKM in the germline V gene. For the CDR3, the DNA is TGTGCCAGCAGTTTAGCGGGGAGGGGGTTCTTC. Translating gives CASSLAGRGFF.

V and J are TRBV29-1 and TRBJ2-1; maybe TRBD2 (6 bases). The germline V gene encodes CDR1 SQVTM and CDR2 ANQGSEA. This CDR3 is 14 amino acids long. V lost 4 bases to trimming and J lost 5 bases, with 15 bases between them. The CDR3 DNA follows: TGCAGCGTTGGTAGGACTATACTCGACAATGAGCAGTTCTTC. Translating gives CSVGRTILDNEQFF.

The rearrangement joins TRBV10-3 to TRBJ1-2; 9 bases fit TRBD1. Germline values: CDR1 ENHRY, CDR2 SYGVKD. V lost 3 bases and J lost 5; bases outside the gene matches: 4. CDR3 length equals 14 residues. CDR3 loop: CAISDGQGLYGYTF. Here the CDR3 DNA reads TGTGCCATCAGTGACGGACAGGGGTTATATGGCTACACCTTC.

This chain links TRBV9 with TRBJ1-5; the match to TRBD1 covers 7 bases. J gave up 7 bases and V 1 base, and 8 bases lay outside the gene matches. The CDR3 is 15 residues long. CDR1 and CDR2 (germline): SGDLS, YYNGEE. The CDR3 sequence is CASSVSGDSRQPQHF. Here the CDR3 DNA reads TGTGCCAGCAGCGTATCCGGGGACAGCCGACAGCCCCAGCATTTT.

The CDR3 coding sequence is TGTGCCAGCAGTTTAGAGGCAAACTATGGCTACACCTTC. Its protein product is CASSLEANYGYTF. This chain connects TRBV28 to TRBJ1-2; D uncertain. Germline V lookup: CDR1 MDHEN, CDR2 SYDVKM. V lost 2 bases to trimming and J lost 2 bases, with 6 bases between them. CDR3 size: 13 residues.

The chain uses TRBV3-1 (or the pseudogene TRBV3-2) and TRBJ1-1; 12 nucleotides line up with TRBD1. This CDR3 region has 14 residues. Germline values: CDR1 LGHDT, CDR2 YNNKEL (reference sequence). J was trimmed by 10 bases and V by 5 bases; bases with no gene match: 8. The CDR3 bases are TGTGCCAGCAGCATGCGGGACAGGGGGCAAGGAGCTTTCTTT. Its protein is CASSMRDRGQGAFF.

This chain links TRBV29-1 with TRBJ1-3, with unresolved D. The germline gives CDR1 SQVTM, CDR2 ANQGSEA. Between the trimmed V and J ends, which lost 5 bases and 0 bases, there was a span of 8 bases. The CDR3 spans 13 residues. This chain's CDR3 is CSVSGGSGNTIYF. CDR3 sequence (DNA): TGCAGCGTTAGCGGCGGCTCTGGAAACACCATATATTTT.

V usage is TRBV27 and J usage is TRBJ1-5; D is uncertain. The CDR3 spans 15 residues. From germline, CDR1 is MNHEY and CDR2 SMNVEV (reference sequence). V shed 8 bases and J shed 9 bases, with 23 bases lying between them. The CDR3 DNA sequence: TGTGCCAGCGGTAGTGGGGTTGGGAGTCTAGGGCCCCAGCATTTT. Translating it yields CASGSGVGSLGPQHF.

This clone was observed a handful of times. CDR3 protein: CAISERGLGYGYTF. The CDR3 DNA reads TGTGCCATCAGTGAAAGGGGACTCGGATATGGCTACACCTTC. The V call is TRBV10-3, the J call TRBJ1-2; weak D call: TRBD1 (5 bases). Per the germline V gene, CDR1 is ENHRY and CDR2 is SYGVKD. The CDR3 totals 14 residues. Between the trimmed V and J ends, which lost 3 bases and 5 bases, there was a span of 13 bases.

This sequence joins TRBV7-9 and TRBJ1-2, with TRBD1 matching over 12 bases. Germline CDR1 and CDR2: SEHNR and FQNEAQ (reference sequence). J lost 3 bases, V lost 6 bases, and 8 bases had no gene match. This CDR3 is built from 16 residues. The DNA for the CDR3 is TGTGCCAGCAGGTCCGGGACAGGGGGCGCGGACTATGGCTACACCTTC. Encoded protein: CASRSGTGGADYGYTF.

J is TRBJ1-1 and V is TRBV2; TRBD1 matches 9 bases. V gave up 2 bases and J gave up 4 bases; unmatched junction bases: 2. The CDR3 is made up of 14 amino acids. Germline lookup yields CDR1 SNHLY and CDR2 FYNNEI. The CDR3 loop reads CASSEWGQGTEAFF. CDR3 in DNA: TGTGCCAGCAGTGAATGGGGACAGGGCACTGAAGCTTTCTTT.

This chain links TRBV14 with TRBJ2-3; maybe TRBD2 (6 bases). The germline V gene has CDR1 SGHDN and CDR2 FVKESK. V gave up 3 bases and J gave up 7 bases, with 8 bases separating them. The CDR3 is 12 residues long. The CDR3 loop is CASSHTSHTQYF. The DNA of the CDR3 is TGTGCCAGCAGCCACACTAGCCATACGCAGTATTTT.

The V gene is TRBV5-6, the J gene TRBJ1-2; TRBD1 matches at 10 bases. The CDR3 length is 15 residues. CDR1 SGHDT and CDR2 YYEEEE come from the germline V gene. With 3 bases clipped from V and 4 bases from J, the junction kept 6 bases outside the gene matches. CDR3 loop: CASSYRQGASYGYTF. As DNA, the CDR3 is TGTGCCAGCAGCTACCGACAGGGGGCAAGCTATGGCTACACCTTC.

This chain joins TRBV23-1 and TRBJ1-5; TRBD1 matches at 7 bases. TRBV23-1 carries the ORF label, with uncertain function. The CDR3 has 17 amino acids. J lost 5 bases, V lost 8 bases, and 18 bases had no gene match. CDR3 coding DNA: TGCGCCAGCCCCCAGGGGGTCGAACAGGGGATCCATCAGCCCCAGCATTTT. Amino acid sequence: CASPQGVEQGIHQPQHF.

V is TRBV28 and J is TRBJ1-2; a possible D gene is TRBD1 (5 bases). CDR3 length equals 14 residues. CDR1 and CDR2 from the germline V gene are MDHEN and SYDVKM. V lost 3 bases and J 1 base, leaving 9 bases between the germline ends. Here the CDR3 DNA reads TGTGCCAGCAGTTTGGGACTGATTAACTATGGCTACACCTTC. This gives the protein CASSLGLINYGYTF.

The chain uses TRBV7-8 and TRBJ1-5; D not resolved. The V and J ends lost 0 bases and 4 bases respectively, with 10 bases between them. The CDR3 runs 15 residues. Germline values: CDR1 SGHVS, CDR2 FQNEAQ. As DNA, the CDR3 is TGTGCCAGCAGCTTAGCGGGGAGAGTTAATCAGCCCCAGCATTTT. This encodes CASSLAGRVNQPQHF.

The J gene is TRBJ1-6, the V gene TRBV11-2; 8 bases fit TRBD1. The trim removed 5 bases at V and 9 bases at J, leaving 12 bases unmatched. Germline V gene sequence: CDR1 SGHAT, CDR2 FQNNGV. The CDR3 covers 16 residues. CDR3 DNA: TGTGCCAGCAGCCCCCAACCCAGGGGGCGGGTTTCACCCCTCCACTTT. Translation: CASSPQPRGRVSPLHF.

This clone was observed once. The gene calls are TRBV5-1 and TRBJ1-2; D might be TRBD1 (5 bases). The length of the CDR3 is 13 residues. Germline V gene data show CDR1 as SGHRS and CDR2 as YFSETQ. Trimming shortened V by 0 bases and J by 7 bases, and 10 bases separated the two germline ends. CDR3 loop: CASSLASQGGYTF. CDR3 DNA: TGCGCCAGCAGCTTGGCCTCTCAGGGTGGCTACACCTTC.

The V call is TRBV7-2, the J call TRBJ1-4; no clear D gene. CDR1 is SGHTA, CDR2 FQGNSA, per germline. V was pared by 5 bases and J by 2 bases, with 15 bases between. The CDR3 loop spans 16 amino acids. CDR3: CASSPYLTTTNEKLFF. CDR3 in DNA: TGTGCCAGCAGCCCTTACTTAACCACGACTAATGAAAAACTGTTTTTT. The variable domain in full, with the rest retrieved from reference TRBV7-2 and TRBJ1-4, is GAGVSQSPSNKVTEKGKDVELRCDPISGHTALYWYRQSLGQGLEFLIYFQGNSAPDKSGLPSDRFSAERTGGSVSTLTIQRTQQEDSAVYLCASSPYLTTTNEKLFFGSGTQLSVL.